The 9 T cell receptor beta chains in this list originate from one sample, sequenced in a study of T-cell reconstitution after alpha-beta-depleted transplantation in children (TCRdb year 2016). To prepare the library, PCR was applied. The instrument was an Illumina HiSeq 2500. Molecular barcoding was employed in the preparation of TCR libraries, with unique molecular identifiers being used to normalize TCRbeta repertoire quantification. The raw public reads went through TCRdb reprocessing: fastp at Q25, MiXCR clone calling, in-frame beta chains kept. One record per CDR3 amino acid sequence lists the most common genes and DNA. The sample yields about 400,000 distinct CDR3 sequences; around 21% were counted once. About 3.8% of the sample comes from the top ten. The sequencing used PBMCs from the stem cell graft donor, collected from the stem cell graft. The origin of the receptors is a human donor who donated a stem cell graft to a child with acute myeloid leukemia.

The chain recombines TRBV7-9 with TRBJ1-1, with 7 positions matching TRBD1. CDR1 and CDR2 (germline): SEHNR, FQNEAQ (reference sequence). Trimming took 2 bases from V and 7 from J; bases not matched to a gene: 4. The CDR3 spans 13 residues. The CDR3 protein is CASSLSGQREAFF. The CDR3 bases are TGTGCCAGCAGCTTATCGGGACAGCGTGAAGCTTTCTTT. The complete variable domain, with remaining parts taken from reference TRBV7-9 and TRBJ1-1, reads DTGVSQNPRHKITKRGQNVTFRCDPISEHNRLYWYRQTLGQGPEFLTYFQNEAQLEKSRLLSDRFSAERPKGSFSTLEIQRTEQGDSAMYLCASSLSGQREAFFGQGTRLTVV.

This rearrangement joins TRBV4-1 to TRBJ2-5, with TRBD2 matching over 7 bases. Trimming cost V 1 base and J 2 bases; bases outside gene matches: 7. CDR1 is MGHRA and CDR2 is YSYEKL in the germline V gene. The CDR3 totals 16 residues. CDR3 DNA sequence: TGCGCCAGCAGCCAAGGTTCACTAGCGAATCAAGAGACCCAGTACTTC. Translating it yields CASSQGSLANQETQYF.

This chain connects TRBV4-3 to TRBJ2-7; TRBD1 matches 7 bases. The V and J ends lost 4 bases and 1 base, in that order; junction bases with no gene match: 4. The CDR3 consists of 14 residues. CDR1 LGHNA and CDR2 YSLEER come from the germline V gene. CDR3 coding DNA: TGCGCCAGCAGCCCTTCCAGGGGGTCCTACGAGCAGTACTTC. Translation gives CASSPSRGSYEQYF.

A single count supports this clonotype. The chain carries TRBV7-3 and TRBJ2-1; 9 bases align to TRBD2. CDR1 and CDR2 from the germline V gene are SGHTA and FQGTGA. V lost 1 base to trimming and J lost 4 bases; unmatched junction nucleotides: 8. CDR3 length: 17 amino acids. The CDR3 sequence is CASSLRASGAKYNEQFF. CDR3 DNA sequence: TGTGCCAGCAGCTTAAGAGCTAGCGGGGCCAAATACAATGAGCAGTTCTTC.

This rearrangement joins TRBV6-2 or TRBV6-3 to TRBJ2-5, with 12 nucleotides matching TRBD2. CDR3 length equals 14 residues. The germline CDR1 and CDR2 sequences are MNHEY and SVGEGT. Trimming cost V 5 bases and J 5 bases; bases outside gene matches: 3. CDR3 in amino acids: CASSRLAGDETQYF. CDR3 sequence (DNA): TGTGCCAGCAGTCGACTAGCGGGAGACGAGACCCAGTACTTC.

This sequence joins TRBV5-1 and TRBJ2-1, with D tentatively TRBD2 (6 bases). Trimming took 0 bases from V and 6 from J, leaving 13 bases between them. This CDR3 has 15 amino acids. Germline-derived CDR1 and CDR2 are SGHRS and YFSETQ. CDR3 residues: CASSLVGTRINEQFF. The CDR3 bases are TGCGCCAGCAGCTTGGTGGGGACTCGCATCAATGAGCAGTTCTTC.

This clonotype was seen repeatedly, ten times or more. This chain joins TRBV20-1 and TRBJ2-5; tentative D call: TRBD2 (5 bases). The germline V gene encodes CDR1 DFQATT and CDR2 SNEGSKA (reference sequence). CDR3 length: 11 residues. Trimming cost V 7 bases and J 0 bases, with 6 bases left between them. The CDR3 loop reads CSVANQETQYF. CDR3 nucleotides: TGCAGTGTAGCGAACCAAGAGACCCAGTACTTC.

This clonotype was picked up one time. The V and J genes are TRBV15 and TRBJ1-2; D may be TRBD1 (5 bases). In germline, CDR1 is LNHNV, CDR2 YYDKDF (reference sequence). The CDR3 is made up of 14 amino acids. Trimming removed 3 bases at V and 1 base at J, with 9 bases between. The CDR3 region has the DNA TGTGCCACCAGCAGGGGAGACAGTAACTATGGCTACACCTTC. Its translation is CATSRGDSNYGYTF. Drawing the rest from reference TRBV15 and TRBJ1-2, the complete variable domain is DAMVIQNPRYQVTQFGKPVTLSCSQTLNHNVMYWYQQKSSQAPKLLFHYYDKDFNNEADTPDNFQSRRPNTSFCFLDIRSPGLGDTAMYLCATSRGDSNYGYTFGSGTRLTVV.

This clonotype appeared many times. V is TRBV20-1 and J is TRBJ1-1; possible D gene TRBD1, 6 bases. V was trimmed by 0 bases and J by 6 bases, leaving 14 bases between them. The CDR3 contains 14 residues. Germline V gives CDR1 DFQATT, CDR2 SNEGSKA (reference sequence). This chain's CDR3 is CSARDRDKVAEAFF. The CDR3 DNA reads TGCAGTGCTAGAGACAGGGACAAGGTCGCTGAAGCTTTCTTT.